This T cell receptor (beta chain) was captured by sequencing in a study of neoadjuvant anti-PD-1 for oral cavity cancer. Unmatched junction bases numbered 0, after V lost 3 bases and J lost 5 bases. Germline V gives CDR1 LNHDA, CDR2 SQIVND (reference sequence). The CDR3 runs to 13 residues. Using immunoSEQ multiplex PCR, the repertoire was profiled, and TCRdb retains in-frame clones only, with some absent. The table has some 15,000 clones, roughly 73% seen once. The clonotype originates from a person aged 40 to 85 with oral cavity squamous cell carcinoma. This sample comprised PBMCs, obtained before nivolumab (anti-PD-1) treatment. The genes are TRBV19 and TRBJ2-3, with 9 nucleotides matching TRBD2. The DNA of the CDR3 is TGTGCCAGTAGTATGCGGGAGGGAGATACGCAGTATTTT. Translating it yields CASSMREGDTQYF.